This TCR beta chain was captured by sequencing in a study of CD8 T cells in Susac syndrome. High-throughput TCR beta sequencing covered peripheral CD8+ and CD4+ T cells. An amount of RNA that ranged from roughly 0.45 to 1 ug was reverse transcribed with random hexamers. With immunoSEQ multiplex PCR, TCR beta CDR3 was amplified across 54 Vbeta and 13 Jbeta. TCRdb independently ran MiXCR on the immunoSEQ multiplex PCR reads; one entry per CDR3 protein. The sample has fewer than 350,000 distinct CDR3 sequences, around 91% seen once. V dropped 5 bases and J dropped 5 bases, with 22 bases sitting between them. The CDR3 runs to 15 residues. The germline CDR1 and CDR2 sequences are SQVTM and ANQGSEA.

The chain couples TRBV29-1 to TRBJ2-7; D possibly corresponds to TRBD1 (6 bases). The sequence derives from a human donor with multiple sclerosis. Sequenced sample: CD8+ T cells from PBMCs. CDR3 nucleotides: TGCAGCGTTAAAGGTAACAGGGACCCCTACGACGAGCAGTACTTC. Its translation is CSVKGNRDPYDEQYF.